These 21 T cell receptor beta chains came from one sample sequenced in a study of T-cell memory formation after mild COVID-19. MiXCR, run by TCRdb on the 5' RACE reads, gives a single entry per CDR3 protein. Counted here are about 430,000 distinct CDR3 sequences, roughly 18% occurring once; the ten biggest clones make up under 25%. Sequenced material: PBMCs or a T cell subset sorted from them (not recorded which). Every receptor here comes from a young man who had mild COVID-19 (a few samples of this study predate the infection). Cell type and time point are not known.

This clonotype has just a few counts. The chain joins TRBV20-1 to TRBJ1-1; tentative D call: TRBD1 (5 bases). Germline values: CDR1 DFQATT, CDR2 SNEGSKA (reference sequence). V shed 1 base and J shed 1 base, with 10 bases lying between them. The CDR3 has 14 amino acids. In DNA, the CDR3 is TGCAGTGCTAGAGGGGGCGCAGGGAACACTGAAGCTTTCTTT. Amino acid sequence: CSARGGAGNTEAFF.

This clonotype was counted a few times. The chain employs TRBV28 and TRBJ1-3; 9 bases are a match to TRBD1. The germline V gene encodes CDR1 MDHEN and CDR2 SYDVKM. Germline trimming cut 6 bases from V and 2 bases from J; bases unmatched to any gene: 5. The CDR3 sequence is 15 residues long. For the CDR3, the DNA is TGTGCCAGCAGATCCGGGACAGGGACTGGAAACACCATATATTTT. It specifies CASRSGTGTGNTIYF.

This chain joins TRBV20-1 and TRBJ2-1; 11 bases line up with TRBD2. Germline trimming cut 1 base from V and 8 bases from J; bases unmatched to any gene: 10. CDR1 and CDR2 from the germline V gene are DFQATT and SNEGSKA (reference sequence). The CDR3 sequence is 16 residues long. CDR3 loop: CSARGWASGGRDEQFF. The CDR3 DNA sequence: TGCAGTGCTAGAGGGTGGGCTAGCGGGGGGCGCGATGAGCAGTTCTTC.

This clonotype occurred a few times. The chain is built from TRBV30 and TRBJ2-1; 9 bases fit TRBD2. CDR1 is GTSNPN, CDR2 SVGIG, per germline (reference sequence). J lost 7 bases, V lost 2 bases, and 9 bases had no gene match. This CDR3 contains 15 residues. The CDR3 region has the DNA TGTGCCTGGAGTCCCTTTAGCGGGGGTGGTAATGAGCAGTTCTTC. Protein product: CAWSPFSGGGNEQFF.

The chain carries TRBV7-9 and TRBJ2-5; tentatively, D is TRBD1 (6 bases). From germline, CDR1 is SEHNR and CDR2 FQNEAQ (reference sequence). V dropped 4 bases and J dropped 5 bases, with 17 bases sitting between them. The CDR3 totals 15 residues. The CDR3 DNA is TGTGCCAGCAGCTCGTGGACAGAAGCTCGGGAGACCCAGTACTTC. Its protein is CASSSWTEARETQYF.

In its sample, this clonotype was seen many times. This chain links TRBV5-1 with TRBJ2-3; D is unresolved. Germline CDR1 is SGHRS and CDR2 is YFSETQ. There are 19 residues in the CDR3. With 0 bases removed from V and 3 bases from J, the gap between germline ends came to 23 bases. The CDR3 DNA is TGCGCCAGCAGCTTGGATTCGGTTACATCTACTCGCACAACAGATACGCAGTATTTT. Its translation is CASSLDSVTSTRTTDTQYF.

This clonotype was counted a few times. V usage is TRBV7-3 and J usage is TRBJ1-1, with D unresolved. V was trimmed by 5 bases and J by 1 base, leaving 8 bases between them. CDR3 length equals 13 residues. Germline V gene lookup returns CDR1 SGHTA and CDR2 FQGTGA. The CDR3 protein is CASSRDQNTEAFF. CDR3 coding DNA: TGTGCCAGCAGCCGCGACCAGAACACTGAAGCTTTCTTT.

J is TRBJ2-2 and V is TRBV24-1; TRBD1 matches 8 bases. This CDR3 region has 13 residues. With V trimmed by 8 bases and J by 6 bases, 4 bases remained unmatched. CDR1 is KGHDR and CDR2 is SFDVKD in the germline V gene. The CDR3 bases are TGTGCCACCATGAAACAGGGGGCCGGGGAGCTGTTTTTT. Its translation is CATMKQGAGELFF.

This clonotype was counted a few times. The V call is TRBV6-1, the J call TRBJ2-2; either TRBD1 or TRBD2 may supply D (6 bases each). The V end lost 3 bases, the J end lost 7 bases, and 15 bases lay between the germline ends. This CDR3 is built from 15 residues. Germline V CDR1 and CDR2: MNHNS, SASEGT. This CDR3 is CASSDGYGGNGELFF. The CDR3 DNA follows: TGTGCCAGCAGTGATGGTTACGGGGGCAACGGGGAGCTGTTTTTT.

This clonotype was counted ten times or more. The genes are TRBV28 and TRBJ2-5; 8 nucleotides match TRBD2. With V trimmed by 8 bases and J by 6 bases, 8 bases remained unmatched. The CDR3 loop spans 13 amino acids. Germline-derived CDR1 and CDR2 are MDHEN and SYDVKM. The CDR3 nucleotides are TGTGCCAGCCACTCGGGGGGGCGGAAGACCCAGTACTTC. Translating it yields CASHSGGRKTQYF.

This sequence joins TRBV30 and TRBJ2-7, with 7 nucleotides matching TRBD2. This CDR3 has 13 amino acids. The junction had 4 bases not matched to a gene; V was cut back by 3 bases and J by 2 bases. Germline V gives CDR1 GTSNPN, CDR2 SVGIG (reference sequence). The CDR3 is CAWSVLAAYEQYF. The CDR3 DNA follows: TGTGCCTGGAGCGTTCTAGCGGCCTACGAGCAGTACTTC.

This clonotype was observed a few times. The gene calls are TRBV14 and TRBJ1-1; no clear D gene. Trimming removed 4 bases at V and 6 bases at J, with 12 bases between. The CDR3 runs to 13 residues. Germline V lookup: CDR1 SGHDN, CDR2 FVKESK. The CDR3 DNA sequence: TGTGCCAGCAGCCCCTGGGGTTACTCTGAAGCTTTCTTT. It is translated as CASSPWGYSEAFF.

This clonotype was detected once. The chain is built from TRBV5-5 and TRBJ1-1; no reliable D call. V was pared by 6 bases and J by 5 bases, with 17 bases between. The CDR3 contains 14 residues. CDR1 is SGHKS, CDR2 YYEKEE, per germline (reference sequence). The CDR3 sequence is CASNSGPLRTEAFF. CDR3 nucleotide sequence: TGTGCCAGCAACTCCGGGCCTCTCCGGACTGAAGCTTTCTTT.

The chain combines TRBV9 with TRBJ1-1; D unclear. Per the germline V gene, CDR1 is SGDLS and CDR2 is YYNGEE. There are 15 residues in the CDR3. V lost 0 bases, J lost 0 bases, and 9 bases lay in between. The CDR3 coding sequence is TGTGCCAGCAGCGTAGCTGAAGGGATGAACACTGAAGCTTTCTTT. Encoded protein: CASSVAEGMNTEAFF. The whole variable domain, remainder taken from reference TRBV9 and TRBJ1-1, is DSGVTQTPKHLITATGQRVTLRCSPRSGDLSVYWYQQSLDQGLQFLIQYYNGEERAKGNILERFSAQQFPDLHSELNLSSLELGDSALYFCASSVAEGMNTEAFFGQGTRLTVV.

Many counts were recorded for this clonotype. The chain links TRBV25-1 to TRBJ2-3; D is unclear. V lost 4 bases and J lost 0, with 8 bases in between. The CDR3 sequence is 14 residues long. Germline CDR1 MGHDK, CDR2 SYGVNS. The CDR3 coding sequence is TGTGCCAGCAGTGGCGGATTCAGCACAGATACGCAGTATTTT. Its translation: CASSGGFSTDTQYF.

The CDR3 DNA reads as TGTGCCAGCAGCCACCGGGGTCACTCTGGGGCCAACGTCCTGACTTTC. Residues: CASSHRGHSGANVLTF. This rearrangement joins TRBV7-2 to TRBJ2-6; D may be TRBD2 (5 bases). This CDR3 spans 16 amino acids. Deletions cut 5 bases from V and 0 bases from J, with 11 bases between. CDR1 is SGHTA and CDR2 is FQGNSA in the germline V gene.

The CDR3 protein is CASSVGVGGKAFF. DNA for the CDR3: TGTGCCAGCAGCGTAGGGGTTGGGGGGAAAGCTTTCTTT. The V and J genes are TRBV9 and TRBJ1-1, with a tentative D call TRBD1 (5 bases). V shed 0 bases and J shed 9 bases, with 12 bases lying between them. Germline V gene sequence: CDR1 SGDLS, CDR2 YYNGEE. The CDR3 is made up of 13 amino acids.

This clonotype was counted between two and nine times. This chain links TRBV6-6 with TRBJ1-5; D may be TRBD1 (6 bases). CDR3 length: 14 amino acids. Trimming took 6 bases from V and 1 from J, leaving 10 bases between them. Looked up from germline, CDR1 is MNHNY and CDR2 is SVGAGI (reference sequence). The CDR3 DNA is TGTGCCAGCAGACCCACAGGGAGCAATCAGCCCCAGCATTTT. It encodes CASRPTGSNQPQHF.

In this sample, this clonotype turned up a few times. This chain connects TRBV11-2 to TRBJ2-7, with a possible D match to TRBD1 (6 bases). V lost 5 bases and J 3 bases, leaving 14 bases between the germline ends. The CDR3 is made up of 14 amino acids. The germline CDR1 and CDR2 sequences are SGHAT and FQNNGV. The CDR3 coding sequence is TGTGCCAGCAGCACACTGACAGGTCTCTACGAGCAGTACTTC. This gives the protein CASSTLTGLYEQYF.

The CDR3 DNA is TGTGCCGGAAGGAGGGGGGGCTCCTACAATGAGCAGTTCTTC. This translates into CAGRRGGSYNEQFF. The chain joins TRBV6-2 or TRBV6-3 to TRBJ2-1, with D perhaps matching TRBD2 (7 bases). V lost 11 bases, J lost 0 bases, and 14 bases lay in between. Germline CDR1 reads MNHEY; CDR2 reads SVGEGT. The CDR3 is made up of 14 amino acids.

The CDR3 reads CASTGRIPSGEQFF. The CDR3 region has the DNA TGCGCCAGCACCGGGAGAATCCCCTCGGGTGAGCAGTTCTTC. The chain is built from TRBV5-1 and TRBJ2-1; D may be TRBD2 (6 bases). V lost 6 bases to trimming and J lost 9 bases, with 19 bases between them. CDR1 SGHRS and CDR2 YFSETQ come from the germline V gene. This CDR3 has 14 amino acids.